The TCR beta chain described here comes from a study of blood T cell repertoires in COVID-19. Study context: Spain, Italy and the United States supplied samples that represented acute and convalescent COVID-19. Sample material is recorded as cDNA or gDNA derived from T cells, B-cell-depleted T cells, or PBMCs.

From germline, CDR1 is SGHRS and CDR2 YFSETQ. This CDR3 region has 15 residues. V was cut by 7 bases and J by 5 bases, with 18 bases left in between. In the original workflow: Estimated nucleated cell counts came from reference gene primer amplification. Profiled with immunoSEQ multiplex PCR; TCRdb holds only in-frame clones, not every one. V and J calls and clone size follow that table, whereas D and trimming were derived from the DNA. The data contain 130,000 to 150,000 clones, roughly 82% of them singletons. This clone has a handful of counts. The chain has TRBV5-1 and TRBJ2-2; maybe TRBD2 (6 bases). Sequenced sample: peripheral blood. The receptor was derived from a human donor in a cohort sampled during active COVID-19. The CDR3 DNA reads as TGCGCCAGCTCATATGTCGGGAGCGGTACCGGGGAGCTGTTTTTT. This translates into CASSYVGSGTGELFF.